Presented here are 19 T cell receptor beta chains from one specimen sequenced in a study of T cell responses to AZD1222 COVID-19 vaccine. Assay used: immunoSEQ multiplex PCR; TCRdb lists only in-frame clones, some missing. The sample contains about 120,000 clones, around 91% of which appear only once. This specimen consisted of peripheral blood, obtained on day 0 of AZD1222 vaccination. The receptors come from an adult in good health.

The chain combines TRBV29-1 with TRBJ2-6; D uncertain. This CDR3 comprises 16 residues. The germline V gene encodes CDR1 SQVTM and CDR2 ANQGSEA. V was trimmed by 2 bases and J by 0 bases, leaving 11 bases between them. CDR3 sequence: CSVETDLGSGANVLTF. In DNA form, the CDR3 reads TGCAGCGTTGAAACAGACCTCGGCTCTGGGGCCAACGTCCTGACTTTC.

V and J are TRBV3-1 (or the pseudogene TRBV3-2) and TRBJ2-7; possibly TRBD2 for D (7 bases). Germline V CDR1 and CDR2: LGHDT, YNNKEL (reference sequence). The CDR3 consists of 13 residues. Trimming left V 4 bases short and J 6 bases short, with 13 bases between. The CDR3 nucleotides are TGTGCCAGCAGCCTTATGGGAGGGGGCGAGCAGTACTTC. Protein product: CASSLMGGGEQYF.

This sequence joins TRBV4-3 and TRBJ1-1; TRBD1 agrees at 7 bases. This CDR3 region has 14 residues. With V trimmed by 4 bases and J by 3 bases, 5 bases remained unmatched. Germline V CDR1 and CDR2: LGHNA, YSLEER. CDR3: CASSRLTGHTEAFF. DNA for the CDR3: TGCGCCAGCAGCCGGTTGACAGGGCACACTGAAGCTTTCTTT.

This clone was seen once. This chain connects TRBV5-5 to TRBJ2-3; the D gene is possibly TRBD2 (6 bases). Germline assignment: CDR1 SGHKS and CDR2 YYEKEE (reference sequence). Trimming took off 7 bases at V and 4 bases at J, with 22 bases between the two ends. The CDR3 sequence is 16 residues long. The CDR3 DNA is TGTGCCAGCCGACTCGGGGGTACCCTCTCCCCAGATACGCAGTATTTT. Translation gives CASRLGGTLSPDTQYF.

The chain links TRBV18 to TRBJ1-6; D call uncertain. The CDR3 length is 13 residues. Germline assignment: CDR1 KGHSH and CDR2 LQKENI. Trimming cost V 2 bases and J 11 bases, with 10 bases left between them. The CDR3 spells CASSPIDRAPLHF. Here the CDR3 DNA reads TGTGCCAGCTCACCAATTGACCGAGCACCCCTCCACTTT.

The chain uses TRBV19 and TRBJ2-2; 12 bases match TRBD2. Per germline, CDR1 LNHDA and CDR2 SQIVND (reference sequence). CDR3 size: 17 residues. The V segment lost 1 base and the J segment 0 bases; nucleotides outside the gene matches: 0. CDR3 sequence: CASSIGLAGANTGELFF. CDR3 nucleotide sequence: TGTGCCAGTAGTATAGGACTAGCGGGAGCGAACACCGGGGAGCTGTTTTTT.

The rearrangement uses TRBV6-5 and TRBJ2-5; D may be TRBD2 (7 bases). Germline V gives CDR1 MNHEY, CDR2 SVGAGI. The CDR3 totals 15 residues. V lost 6 bases, J lost 5 bases, and 19 bases lay in between. The CDR3 DNA reads as TGTGCCAGCAGATTACAGGGATGGGGAGGGGAGACCCAGTACTTC. Translated, it gives CASRLQGWGGETQYF.

A few counts support this clone. This chain joins TRBV7-2 and TRBJ1-1; the D gene is possibly TRBD1 (5 bases). The CDR3 has 14 residues. V dropped 5 bases and J dropped 0 bases, with 10 bases sitting between them. Germline CDR1 SGHTA, CDR2 FQGNSA. CDR3 in amino acids: CASSGRAMNTEAFF. For the CDR3, the DNA is TGTGCCAGCAGCGGCAGGGCCATGAACACTGAAGCTTTCTTT.

The chain is built from TRBV5-8 and TRBJ2-2; no clear D gene. CDR1 is SGHTS and CDR2 is YDEGEE in the germline V gene. Trimming cost V 3 bases and J 0 bases, with 9 bases left between them. The CDR3 runs 15 residues. In DNA form, the CDR3 reads TGTGCCAGCAGCTACGGCCAGCCGAACACCGGGGAGCTGTTTTTT. Its translation is CASSYGQPNTGELFF.

The V and J genes are TRBV19 and TRBJ2-5, with TRBD1 as a possible D gene (5 bases). The CDR3 extends over 14 amino acids. Germline V lookup: CDR1 LNHDA, CDR2 SQIVND (reference sequence). Trimming took off 3 bases at V and 0 bases at J, with 8 bases between the two ends. The CDR3 nucleotides read TGTGCCAGTAGTATCCCAGGGTACCAAGAGACCCAGTACTTC. It is translated as CASSIPGYQETQYF.

The chain recombines TRBV11-3 with TRBJ2-5, with 8 bases aligning to TRBD1. The CDR3 covers 15 residues. CDR1 and CDR2 (germline): SGHNT, YENEEA. The ends lost 1 base at V and 5 bases at J; junction bases unmatched: 6. The CDR3 DNA sequence: TGTGCCAGCAGCTTAGGAGGGGACAGGAACGAGACCCAGTACTTC. Protein product: CASSLGGDRNETQYF.

The chain uses TRBV7-2 and TRBJ2-7, with D perhaps TRBD1 (5 bases). This CDR3 comprises 15 residues. Between the trimmed V and J ends, which lost 5 bases and 0 bases, there was a span of 14 bases. Germline CDR1 and CDR2: SGHTA and FQGNSA. DNA for the CDR3: TGTGCCAGCAGCGCAGGGTGGGGTGGCTCCTACGAGCAGTACTTC. It translates to CASSAGWGGSYEQYF.

The chain links TRBV6-1 to TRBJ2-7; TRBD1 is a possible D gene (6 bases). Germline V lookup: CDR1 MNHNS, CDR2 SASEGT. This CDR3 has 14 residues. Trimming pared 3 bases from V and 1 base from J, leaving 10 bases between. CDR3 sequence reads: CASSEIQGSYEQYF. DNA of the CDR3: TGTGCCAGCAGTGAGATTCAGGGGTCCTACGAGCAGTACTTC.

The J gene is TRBJ2-7, the V gene TRBV11-2, with D possibly being TRBD1 or TRBD2 (5 bases each). Trimming removed 4 bases from V and 2 bases from J, with 12 bases in between. CDR1 and CDR2 from the germline V gene are SGHAT and FQNNGV. CDR3 length: 14 amino acids. CDR3 amino acids: CASSYPGRTYEQYF. In DNA, the CDR3 is TGTGCCAGCAGCTATCCGGGACGGACCTACGAGCAGTACTTC.

The gene calls are TRBV2 and TRBJ1-1, with D perhaps matching TRBD1 (5 bases). Trimming pared 3 bases from V and 4 bases from J, leaving 9 bases between. Germline loops: CDR1 SNHLY, CDR2 FYNNEI. The CDR3 has 13 residues. CDR3 in amino acids: CASSDVGGTEAFF. The CDR3 DNA is TGTGCCAGCAGTGATGTGGGGGGCACTGAAGCTTTCTTT.

This chain uses TRBV5-4 with TRBJ2-1; the match to TRBD1 covers 8 bases. Germline lookup yields CDR1 SGHNT and CDR2 YYREEE (reference sequence). The V and J ends lost 7 bases and 7 bases, in that order; junction bases with no gene match: 13. This CDR3 is built from 15 residues. The CDR3 nucleotides read TGTGCCAGCCAACCCGTCCGGGACAGGTTAAATGAGCAGTTCTTC. Translation gives CASQPVRDRLNEQFF.

The chain combines TRBV7-2 with TRBJ2-2, with D possibly matching TRBD2 (7 bases). The V end lost 2 bases, the J end lost 6 bases, and 16 bases lay between the germline ends. There are 16 residues in the CDR3. The germline V gene encodes CDR1 SGHTA and CDR2 FQGNSA. CDR3 DNA: TGTGCCAGCAGCTTACAAGGGGGGGTGTTTCCCGGGGAGCTGTTTTTT. Translation gives CASSLQGGVFPGELFF.

The chain carries TRBV24-1 and TRBJ2-5; 7 bases fit TRBD1. From germline, CDR1 is KGHDR and CDR2 SFDVKD. After removal of 3 bases from V and 1 base from J, the junction contained 4 bases not matched to a gene. This CDR3 region has 15 residues. The DNA of the CDR3 is TGTGCCACCAGTGATAGGGGACAGCTCCAAGAGACCCAGTACTTC. Protein product: CATSDRGQLQETQYF.

V usage is TRBV2 and J usage is TRBJ1-3, with a possible D match to TRBD1 (6 bases). Germline V gives CDR1 SNHLY, CDR2 FYNNEI. The CDR3 is 17 residues long. V lost 2 bases to trimming and J lost 0 bases, with 14 bases between them. The CDR3 loop reads CASSELGHPSSGNTIYF. CDR3 sequence (DNA): TGTGCCAGCAGTGAATTGGGACACCCGTCCTCTGGAAACACCATATATTTT. Full variable domain (rest looked up from reference TRBV2 and TRBJ1-3): EPEVTQTPSHQVTQMGQEVILRCVPISNHLYFYWYRQILGQKVEFLVSFYNNEISEKSEIFDDQFSVERPDGSNFTLKIRSTKLEDSAMYFCASSELGHPSSGNTIYFGEGSWLTVV.